The rows below give T cell receptor beta chains drawn from one sample of a study of Graves' ophthalmopathy and Graves' hyperthyroidism. TCRdb re-called the multiplex PCR reads through MiXCR, storing one row per CDR3 protein. This table holds about 420,000 distinct CDR3 sequences, around a fifth found once. Material for sequencing was peripheral blood. The receptors shown here come from a young woman with stable Graves' hyperthyroidism. Both conserved end residues are part of each CDR3. Expanded clones get a size class; other rows say once, few or many, or leave the size out.

j_call v_call clone_size cdr3_aa
TRBJ2-2 TRBV30 many CAWSLALTGELFF
TRBJ1-2 TRBV12-3/TRBV12-4 - CASSPGTGRRSNYGYTF
TRBJ2-5 TRBV6-5 many CASSRSLVFAQYF
TRBJ1-1 TRBV3-1 many CASSQVSREREAFF
TRBJ2-7 TRBV20-1 many CSGIAGGLYEQYF
TRBJ1-1 TRBV28 many CASSAPGGNTEAFF
TRBJ2-2 TRBV6-2/TRBV6-3 - CASSPRRVPNRGLSTGELFF
TRBJ2-2 TRBV28 many CASSAWGGRVNTGELFF
TRBJ2-7 TRBV13 many CASSPPRGSGSYEQYF
- TRBV6-1 - CASNEGRSYEQYF
TRBJ1-1 TRBV12-3/TRBV12-4 many CASSLQGARRTEAFF
TRBJ1-1 TRBV6-2/TRBV6-3 - CAGRDRGNTEAFF
TRBJ2-7 TRBV6-5 few CASSYGLFQTYEQYF
TRBJ1-2 TRBV29-1 many CSMSTGPHGYTF
TRBJ2-2 TRBV12-3/TRBV12-4 many CASGRVGELFF
TRBJ1-1 TRBV5-1 - CASSLFWTEKNTEAFF
TRBJ2-4 TRBV12-3/TRBV12-4 many CASSPGTAVADPQYIQYF
TRBJ2-7 TRBV12-3/TRBV12-4 many CASSLDGGRAYEQYF
TRBJ2-7 TRBV20-1 - CSATMEAYEQYF
TRBJ1-1 TRBV15 - CATSRDLMSETEAFF
TRBJ2-7 TRBV6-1 many CASSERHTSYEQYF
TRBJ2-4 TRBV19 many CASSFLQGAVDIKYF
TRBJ1-1 TRBV28 many CASSSPGSLGMNTEAFF
TRBJ1-1 TRBV2 few CASSAPWDTEAFF
TRBJ1-2 TRBV6-1 many CASSGAGNYGYTF
TRBJ2-4 TRBV6-1 many CASSDHGLAGSKNIQYF
TRBJ1-2 TRBV30 many CACSRPGQAYGYTF
TRBJ1-2 TRBV7-2 - CASSSDRRGGYTF
TRBJ1-6 TRBV6-1 few CASSEGRRINSPLHF
TRBJ2-5 TRBV11-2 - CASSLELGTSGEVDETQYF
TRBJ1-1 TRBV27 many CASVSRANTEAFF
TRBJ1-5 TRBV6-5 many CASLGQGARSNQPQHF
TRBJ1-1 TRBV12-3/TRBV12-4 - CASSSREDAFF
TRBJ1-5 TRBV30 many CAWSPGQPQPQHF
TRBJ2-5 TRBV3-1 - CASSLGPRRGNQHF
TRBJ2-7 TRBV7-6 once CASSSLVGGGYEQYF
TRBJ1-1 TRBV6-5 many CASSYQGADNTEAFF
TRBJ2-7 TRBV28 many CASSSGSLVEQYF
TRBJ2-4 TRBV6-1 many CASSRGQGQNIQYF
TRBJ2-4 TRBV28 many CASSWVAGRIKNIQYF